This T cell receptor beta chain emerged from a study of T cell responses to AZD1222 COVID-19 vaccine. Sequencing was performed with immunoSEQ multiplex PCR; in TCRdb, only in-frame clones are kept and a portion is missing. The repertoire consists of 200,000 or so clones, with about 93% occurring once and the leading ten covering roughly 1%. The germline V gene encodes CDR1 SGHVS and CDR2 FQNEAQ. V dropped 2 bases and J dropped 0 bases, with 7 bases sitting between them. The CDR3 runs 15 residues. Note on this clone: What it binds is not known.

The study, taken as a whole, reports: The sample set comprised mostly white British donors with more females, and clonal diversity was possibly underestimated. Two AZD1222 administrations were followed by greater Spike-specific TCR breadth and depth. No day 14 peak samples; only post-peak repertoires were characterized.

This specimen was peripheral blood, taken on day 0 of MenACWY control vaccination. This clonotype was obtained from an adult in good health. This chain uses TRBV7-8 with TRBJ2-2, with D perhaps matching TRBD1 (6 bases). The CDR3 is CASSLRTANTGELFF. CDR3 in DNA: TGTGCCAGCAGCTTAAGGACAGCGAACACCGGGGAGCTGTTTTTT.